The clone carrying this TCR beta chain was recorded at least ten times. Its antigen is not identified. The sample belongs to a study of Graves' ophthalmopathy and Graves' hyperthyroidism. Study-wide findings and caveats: Discriminating ophthalmopathy from stable hyperthyroidism, a 13-signature model attained a sensitivity of 87.88% and a specificity of about 79%. Blood contained most expanded thyroid clonotypes exceeding 0.001 frequency.

For repertoire sequencing, the TCR beta CDR3 regions were amplified from RNA transcripts. An initial RT-PCR round employing HTBI primers preceded a second-round multiplex PCR. TCRdb passed the multiplex PCR reads through MiXCR, listing each CDR3 protein once. The sample has roughly 500,000 distinct CDR3 sequences, approximately 15% seen once; the top ten hold 9.8%. Trimming removed 9 bases from V and 2 bases from J; junction bases left unmatched: 6. The CDR3 loop spans 13 amino acids. Germline V CDR1 and CDR2: MNHEY, SVGAGI. The V gene is TRBV6-5, the J gene TRBJ1-1, with 7 bases matching TRBD1. The specimen sequenced was blood. This clonotype originated in a woman in her twenties or thirties with Graves' ophthalmopathy. The DNA of the CDR3 is TGTGCCAGGAAGGAGGGGGCCAACACTGAAGCTTTCTTT. Translating it yields CARKEGANTEAFF.